This TCR beta chain was identified during a study of blood T cell repertoires in COVID-19. In this sample, this clone turned up a few times. This CDR3 region has 15 residues. Germline trimming cut 3 bases from V and 2 bases from J; bases unmatched to any gene: 3. Germline V gene lookup returns CDR1 LGHNA and CDR2 YSLEER. Original handling: Reference gene primers were amplified, and this amplification served to estimate nucleated cell counts. Assay: immunoSEQ multiplex PCR; the TCRdb copy retains only in-frame clones and omits some. The V and J calls and clone size are taken from that table; D and trimming were inferred from the DNA. The sample lists 220,000 or so clones; roughly 83% were seen once. Everyone who took part was roughly 18 to 89 years old, and they came from roughly 25 US areas. Participant-reported clinical history was the basis for cohort assignment.

The J gene is TRBJ2-7, the V gene TRBV4-3; the match to TRBD2 covers 11 bases. Sequencing was performed on PBMCs or T cells enriched from blood (not recorded which). This receptor was obtained from a woman aged 40 to 50 with acute COVID-19. The CDR3 sequence: CASSQGLAVAYEQYF. The CDR3 DNA reads as TGCGCCAGCAGCCAGGGACTAGCGGTTGCCTACGAGCAGTACTTC.